This TCR beta chain was sequenced in a study of shared clonotypes between healthy human individuals. General observations from the study: The naive CD4 repertoires of a few donors were compared, and around 4.9% of clonotypes were shared.

Only in-frame clones appear in the TCRdb table, and some are missing; sequencing was by immunoSEQ multiplex PCR. The sample carries around 2.5 million clones, approximately 94% recorded once. Comments on this clone: Its antigen is as yet unknown.

V dropped 1 base and J dropped 3 bases, with 3 bases sitting between them. CDR1 is DFQATT and CDR2 is SNEGSKA in the germline V gene (reference sequence). The CDR3 covers 11 residues. The sequenced material came from naive CD4+ T cells from PBMCs. Subset in this sample: CD45RA+ positively selected. This chain joins TRBV20-1 and TRBJ1-2, with D uncertain. The clonotype originates from a young man in good health. Some clones in this sample may be carry-over from other donors' samples. CDR3 sequence: CSARVYYGYTF. Here the CDR3 DNA reads TGCAGTGCTAGAGTTTACTATGGCTACACCTTC.